Presented here are 14 T cell receptor beta chains from one specimen sequenced in a study of blood T cells in healthy people across ages. The second PCR ran roughly 7 to 11 cycles with a sample-barcoded 5' primer and J-beta primers. TCRdb recomputed calls from the 5' RACE reads with MiXCR, one row per CDR3 protein. This table has 600,000 to 900,000 distinct CDR3 sequences, 20% to 30% appearing once. These data were likewise used in another study, on T cells of mothers and their children.

The specimen sequenced was blood. These TCRs come from a boy aged 5-17 years in good health.

The chain joins TRBV6-1 to TRBJ2-7, with unresolved D. This CDR3 contains 16 residues. The germline gives CDR1 MNHNS, CDR2 SASEGT. The ends were cut back, 3 bases at V and 2 bases at J, with 17 bases in the middle. The CDR3 sequence is CASSDGMLPNTYEQYF. The CDR3, as DNA: TGTGCCAGCAGTGACGGTATGCTCCCCAACACCTACGAGCAGTACTTC.

As for this clonotype: One junction end does not reproduce the germline sequence, and a read error may be involved. The gene calls are TRBV12-3 or TRBV12-4 and TRBJ2-3; D is unclear. The CDR3 extends over 12 amino acids. CDR3 loop: CASSLEADAQYF. For the CDR3, the DNA is TGTGCCAGCAGCCTGGAAGCAGATGCGCAGTATTTT.

There are a few counts of this clonotype. One end of the junction is discordant with germline, which a read error may explain. The chain recombines TRBV6-2 or TRBV6-3 with TRBJ1-5; 9 bases agree with TRBD1. CDR1 and CDR2 from the germline V gene are MNHEY and SVGEGT. This CDR3 has 16 amino acids. The CDR3 sequence: CAGSRGTGLSNQPQHF. In DNA form, the CDR3 reads TGTGCCGGCAGTCGGGGGACAGGGCTGAGCAATCAGCCCCAGCATTTT.

The rearrangement uses TRBV4-1 and TRBJ1-2; D perhaps matches TRBD1 (6 bases). CDR3 size: 14 residues. The germline V gene has CDR1 MGHRA and CDR2 YSYEKL. With 3 bases removed from V and 4 bases from J, the gap between germline ends came to 12 bases. The CDR3 here is CASSHRGGSYGYTF. CDR3 DNA sequence: TGCGCCAGCAGCCACAGGGGAGGAAGCTATGGCTACACCTTC.

The chain carries TRBV12-3 or TRBV12-4 and TRBJ1-2, with 7 nucleotides matching TRBD1. This CDR3 has 15 residues. V lost 3 bases and J lost 0; bases outside the gene matches: 4. Here the CDR3 reads CASSFTGVTNYGYTF. For the CDR3, the DNA is TGTGCCAGCAGTTTCACAGGGGTAACTAACTATGGCTACACCTTC.

This clonotype has a handful of counts. The V and J genes are TRBV6-6 and TRBJ1-6; 7 positions match TRBD1. Per germline, CDR1 MNHNY and CDR2 SVGAGI (reference sequence). This CDR3 comprises 14 residues. The trim removed 2 bases at V and 7 bases at J, leaving 2 bases unmatched. The DNA for the CDR3 is TGTGCCAGCAGTTACGAGACAGGGAATTCACCCCTCCACTTT. Its protein is CASSYETGNSPLHF.

This chain links TRBV12-3 or TRBV12-4 with TRBJ2-1; 7 nucleotides match TRBD2. This CDR3 has 11 residues. The V gene end was trimmed by 8 bases and the J gene end by 10 bases; junction bases not matched to a gene: 5. The CDR3 nucleotides read TGTGCCAGCGGTATCGGGGGGGAGCAGTTCTTC. It yields the protein CASGIGGEQFF.

This clonotype has a handful of counts. The chain uses TRBV7-9 and TRBJ2-7; D could derive from TRBD1 or TRBD2 (5 bases each). Germline assignment: CDR1 SEHNR and CDR2 FQNEAQ (reference sequence). The CDR3 spans 17 residues. The V gene lost 1 base and the J gene lost 3 bases, with 19 bases spanning the gap. The CDR3 region is CASSLEWSQGGGYEQYF. The CDR3, as DNA: TGTGCCAGCAGCTTAGAGTGGTCCCAGGGTGGAGGCTACGAGCAGTACTTC.

This clonotype was detected a few times. One end of the junction does not line up with germline, which may come from a read error. The chain combines TRBV20-1 with TRBJ1-5; TRBD1 is a possible D gene (6 bases). Germline V gives CDR1 DFQATT, CDR2 SNEGSKA (reference sequence). CDR3 length equals 13 residues. In DNA, the CDR3 is TGCAGTGCTAGAGAGGGGGGCAAACAGCCCCAGCATTTT. It specifies CSAREGGKQPQHF.

This rearrangement joins TRBV9 to TRBJ2-5; TRBD2 aligns across 8 bases. The J call may be wrong; the DNA end is better matched by TRBJ2-1. The V gene's germline CDR1 is SGDLS and CDR2 YYNGEE. The CDR3 spans 16 residues. In DNA, the CDR3 is TGTGCCAGCAGCGTAGGGGCGGGGGGTCATCGCAATGAGCAGTTCTTC. Translated, it gives CASSVGAGGHRNEQFF.

This chain joins TRBV2 and TRBJ1-1; TRBD1 matches 8 bases. J gave up 0 bases and V 7 bases, and 4 bases lay outside the gene matches. Germline loops: CDR1 SNHLY, CDR2 FYNNEI. This CDR3 region has 14 residues. The CDR3 loop is CASTRTGLNTEAFF. In DNA form, the CDR3 reads TGTGCCAGCACCAGGACAGGGCTGAACACTGAAGCTTTCTTT.

This clonotype has a handful of counts. The chain carries TRBV20-1 and TRBJ2-4, with D uncertain. The germline gives CDR1 DFQATT, CDR2 SNEGSKA (reference sequence). Trimming pared 2 bases from V and 1 base from J, leaving 9 bases between. This CDR3 spans 14 amino acids. The CDR3 here is CSARRVLAKNIQYF. As DNA, the CDR3 is TGCAGTGCTAGACGGGTTCTTGCCAAAAACATTCAGTACTTC.

This clonotype was seen more than once but under ten times. The chain has TRBV10-3 and TRBJ2-7; D is ambiguous. CDR3 length equals 14 residues. Germline CDR1 reads ENHRY; CDR2 reads SYGVKD. Trimming cost V 0 bases and J 5 bases, with 11 bases left between them. This chain's CDR3 is CAISESVREDEQYF. In DNA form, the CDR3 reads TGTGCCATCAGTGAGTCAGTAAGGGAAGACGAGCAGTACTTC.

For this clonotype: A junction end diverges from the germline sequence, so it may reflect a read error. The chain has TRBV6-5 and TRBJ1-2, with D perhaps TRBD1 (6 bases). Germline CDR1 is MNHEY and CDR2 is SVGAGI. The CDR3 runs to 15 residues. The CDR3 DNA sequence: TGTGCCAGCAGCCGAGGGGGGGTAACTAACTACGGCTACACCTTC. Protein: CASSRGGVTNYGYTF.